This passage covers 2 T cell receptor beta chains from one sample sequenced in a study of CD8+ T cells in alopecia areata. Treatment described: oral pan-JAK inhibitor, 5-10 mg twice daily. Extraction and reverse transcription of RNA yielded cDNA as the sequencing template. Method: immunoSEQ multiplex PCR; TCRdb's copy keeps in-frame clones and lacks some. The sample shows 100,000 to 150,000 clones, 61% of them seen only once. Sample: CD4+ T cells sorted from blood, taken at week 4, from a patient treated with tofacitinib. These receptors originate from a human donor with alopecia areata.

The genes are TRBV6-5 and TRBJ2-5; unclear D gene. This CDR3 has 15 residues. Germline V gene data show CDR1 as MNHEY and CDR2 as SVGAGI. Trimming took off 7 bases at V and 4 bases at J, with 19 bases between the two ends. In nucleotides, the CDR3 is TGTGCCAGCAACACCTTAAGGGAAACCTCAGAGACCCAGTACTTC. This translates into CASNTLRETSETQYF.

This clone was seen only a few times. The chain carries TRBV5-6 and TRBJ2-7; D might be TRBD1 or TRBD2, each matching 5 bases. V dropped 1 base and J dropped 3 bases, with 11 bases sitting between them. Germline V gives CDR1 SGHDT, CDR2 YYEEEE. The CDR3 runs to 14 residues. The CDR3 sequence is CASSLSVRGYEQYF. For the CDR3, the DNA is TGTGCCAGCAGCTTGTCAGTGAGGGGCTACGAGCAGTACTTC.